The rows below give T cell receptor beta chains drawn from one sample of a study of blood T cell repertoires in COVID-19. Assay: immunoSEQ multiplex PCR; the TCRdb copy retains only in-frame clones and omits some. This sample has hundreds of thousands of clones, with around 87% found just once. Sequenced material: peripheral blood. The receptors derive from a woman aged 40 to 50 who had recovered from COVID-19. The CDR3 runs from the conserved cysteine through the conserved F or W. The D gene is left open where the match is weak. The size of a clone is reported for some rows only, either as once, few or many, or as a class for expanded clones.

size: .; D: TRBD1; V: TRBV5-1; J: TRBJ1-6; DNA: TGCGCCAGCAGCTCCCGGACAGGGGGGAATAATTCACCCCTCCACTTT; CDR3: CASSSRTGGNNSPLHF
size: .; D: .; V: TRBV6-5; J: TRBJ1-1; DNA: TGTGCCAGCAGTTACTTTGGACAGTTGACTGAAGCTTTCTTT; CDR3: CASSYFGQLTEAFF
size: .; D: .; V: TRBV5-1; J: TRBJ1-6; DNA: TGCGCCAGCAGCTTGGGGACAAGCTCCTATAATTCACCCCTCCACTTT; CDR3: CASSLGTSSYNSPLHF
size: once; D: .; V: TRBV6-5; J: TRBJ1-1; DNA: TGTGCCAGCAGTTACGGGGGGGAGAACACTGAAGCTTTCTTT; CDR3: CASSYGGENTEAFF
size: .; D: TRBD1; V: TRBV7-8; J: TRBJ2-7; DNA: TGTGCCAGCAGCCCGGGGGCCGGGACAGGGGGCTTCGAGCAGTACTTC; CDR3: CASSPGAGTGGFEQYF
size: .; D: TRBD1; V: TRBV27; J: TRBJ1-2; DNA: TGTGCCAGCAGTTCAACAGGGGGCGCGGATGGCTACACCTTC; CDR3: CASSSTGGADGYTF
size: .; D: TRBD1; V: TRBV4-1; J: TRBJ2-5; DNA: TGCGCCAGCAGCCACCAGGGGGCCCAAGAGACCCAGTACTTC; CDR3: CASSHQGAQETQYF
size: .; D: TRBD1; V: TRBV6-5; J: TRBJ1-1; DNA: TGTGCCAGCAGTCCTACAGGGGGGAACACTGAAGCTTTCTTT; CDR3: CASSPTGGNTEAFF
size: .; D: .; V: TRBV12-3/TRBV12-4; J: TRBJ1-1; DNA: TGTGCCAGCAGTTTCGTTATGAACACTGAAGCTTTCTTT; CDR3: CASSFVMNTEAFF
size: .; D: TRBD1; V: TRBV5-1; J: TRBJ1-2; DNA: TGCGCCAGCAGCTCCGAACCGGGACAGGGGTATTATGGCTACACCTTC; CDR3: CASSSEPGQGYYGYTF
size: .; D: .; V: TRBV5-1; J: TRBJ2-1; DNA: TGCGCCAGCAGCTTGGCCTCCGAGGGCAATGAGCAGTTCTTC; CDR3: CASSLASEGNEQFF
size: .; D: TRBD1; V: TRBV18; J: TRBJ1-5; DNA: TGTGCCAGCTCACGTTCGACAGGGCCCATAGAGCCCCAGCATTTT; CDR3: CASSRSTGPIEPQHF
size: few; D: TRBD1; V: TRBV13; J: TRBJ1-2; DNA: TGTGCCAGCAATTGGGACAGGGTGAGAAGCTATGGCTACACCTTC; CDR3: CASNWDRVRSYGYTF